These 14 T cell receptor beta chains originate from one sample sequenced in a study of beta chain features in type 1 diabetes. Expressed TCRB transcripts were sequenced because the entire RNA isolate underwent reverse transcription. The repertoire was sequenced with immunoSEQ multiplex PCR; TCRdb's copy has only in-frame clones and lacks some. The sample shows roughly 310,000 clones, 9.5% to 11% of them seen only once. Sequenced input: naive CD4+ T cells from blood. Receptor source: a woman in her 30s in good health.

This clone was detected a few times. The chain joins TRBV6-6 to TRBJ2-7; D is perhaps TRBD2 (5 bases). This CDR3 is 15 amino acids long. CDR1 is MNHNY and CDR2 is SVGAGI in the germline V gene (reference sequence). V lost 0 bases and J lost 1, with 10 bases in between. CDR3: CASSYSRTASYEQYF. For the CDR3, the DNA is TGTGCCAGCAGTTACTCCCGGACTGCATCCTACGAGCAGTACTTC.

This rearrangement joins TRBV6-5 to TRBJ2-3; TRBD2 aligns across 8 bases. Trimming cost V 2 bases and J 4 bases; bases outside gene matches: 8. CDR3 length: 16 residues. Germline CDR1 MNHEY, CDR2 SVGAGI. The CDR3 region is CASSYMRAGESDTQYF. The DNA of the CDR3 is TGTGCCAGCAGTTACATGCGAGCGGGAGAATCAGATACGCAGTATTTT.

This chain links TRBV6-6 with TRBJ1-4, with D perhaps TRBD1 (6 bases). Germline-derived CDR1 and CDR2 are MNHNY and SVGAGI (reference sequence). Trimming left V 4 bases short and J 2 bases short, with 11 bases between. This CDR3 region has 15 residues. The CDR3: CASSWGQGTNEKLFF. CDR3 in DNA: TGTGCCAGCAGTTGGGGGCAGGGTACTAATGAAAAACTGTTTTTT.

This clone has just a few counts. V is TRBV5-1 and J is TRBJ1-4, with TRBD1 identical over 7 bases. This CDR3 has 13 residues. V dropped 4 bases and J dropped 5; count of bases not matched to a gene: 2. Germline CDR1 is SGHRS and CDR2 is YFSETQ. The chain's CDR3 is CASSQTGNEKLFF. The CDR3, as DNA: TGCGCCAGCAGCCAGACAGGGAATGAAAAACTGTTTTTT.

The V call is TRBV30, the J call TRBJ2-7; 7 bases match TRBD2. The CDR3 is 21 residues long. Germline-derived CDR1 and CDR2 are GTSNPN and SVGIG (reference sequence). Unmatched junction bases numbered 30, after V lost 4 bases and J lost 3 bases. CDR3 nucleotides: TGTGCCTGGACCGGGGGGACTACCAGTTATAGTTCCGGGCACGGCCACTACGAGCAGTACTTC. It yields the protein CAWTGGTTSYSSGHGHYEQYF.

This rearrangement joins TRBV9 to TRBJ2-3; 12 positions agree with TRBD2. J was trimmed by 3 bases and V by 3 bases; bases with no gene match: 5. This CDR3 region has 16 residues. Germline values: CDR1 SGDLS, CDR2 YYNGEE. The chain's CDR3 is CASSALAGGGTDTQYF. DNA of the CDR3: TGTGCCAGCAGCGCCCTAGCGGGAGGGGGAACAGATACGCAGTATTTT.

In its sample, this clone was seen a few times. Here the CDR3 reads CASSFTSSNEQFF. The DNA for the CDR3 is TGTGCCAGCAGCTTCACTAGTTCCAATGAGCAGTTCTTC. This chain joins TRBV11-2 and TRBJ2-1; tentative D call: TRBD2 (5 bases). Germline V lookup: CDR1 SGHAT, CDR2 FQNNGV. V was trimmed by 3 bases and J by 6 bases, leaving 9 bases between them. This CDR3 is built from 13 residues.

This clone was observed a few times. Other DNA sequences in the same sample also yield this CDR3. The chain combines TRBV27 with TRBJ2-7; no clear D gene. CDR1 and CDR2 (germline): MNHEY, SMNVEV (reference sequence). Trimming shortened V by 4 bases and J by 0 bases, and 7 bases separated the two germline ends. This CDR3 spans 13 amino acids. For the CDR3, the DNA is TGTGCCAGCAGTTCTGGCAGCTCCTACGAGCAGTACTTC. Protein: CASSSGSSYEQYF.

This clone was detected only a few times. The V and J genes are TRBV28 and TRBJ2-1; the match to TRBD2 covers 12 bases. V dropped 4 bases and J dropped 8; count of bases not matched to a gene: 3. The CDR3 has 14 amino acids. Germline V CDR1 and CDR2: MDHEN, SYDVKM. CDR3 sequence reads: CASSSTSGRDEQFF. CDR3 DNA sequence: TGTGCCAGCAGTTCGACTAGCGGGAGAGATGAGCAGTTCTTC.

This clone was found a few times. The J gene is TRBJ1-2, the V gene TRBV29-1; 7 positions agree with TRBD1. Germline CDR1 SQVTM, CDR2 ANQGSEA. With V trimmed by 4 bases and J by 7 bases, 18 bases remained unmatched. The CDR3 extends over 16 amino acids. CDR3 in DNA: TGCAGCGTTGGCGTCGACCGGGACAGCCATTCCCGTGGCTACACCTTC. Translated, it gives CSVGVDRDSHSRGYTF.

This clone has a handful of counts. The chain recombines TRBV30 with TRBJ2-3; TRBD2 matches 15 bases. CDR3 length equals 16 residues. The junction had 9 bases not matched to a gene; V was cut back by 4 bases and J by 7 bases. CDR1 is GTSNPN, CDR2 SVGIG, per germline (reference sequence). The CDR3 DNA reads TGTGCCTGGAATTCCCCCGGGACTAGCGGGAGGAATACGCAGTATTTT. Its translation is CAWNSPGTSGRNTQYF. The variable domain in full, completed from reference TRBV30 and TRBJ2-3, reads SQTIHQWPATLVQPVGSPLSLECTVEGTSNPNLYWYRQAAGRGLQLLFYSVGIGQISSEVPQNLSASRPQDRQFILSSKKLLLSDSGFYLCAWNSPGTSGRNTQYFGPGTRLTVL.

This chain uses TRBV4-1 with TRBJ2-1, with D perhaps matching TRBD2 (6 bases). CDR3 length: 16 residues. The V gene's germline CDR1 is MGHRA and CDR2 YSYEKL. V was shortened by 0 bases and J by 10 bases, with 19 bases between the two germline ends. The CDR3 DNA follows: TGCGCCAGCAGCCAAGATCCGACTAGTGTTTTGAAGGAGCAGTTCTTC. Its translation: CASSQDPTSVLKEQFF.

This clone was observed a handful of times. The rearrangement joins TRBV27 to TRBJ2-2, with D unclear. This CDR3 contains 11 residues. The germline CDR1 and CDR2 sequences are MNHEY and SMNVEV (reference sequence). V lost 5 bases, J lost 5 bases, and 3 bases lay in between. The CDR3 coding sequence is TGTGCCAGCAGTCCTACCGGGGAGCTGTTTTTT. Its protein product is CASSPTGELFF.

This sequence joins TRBV2 and TRBJ2-3, with D perhaps matching TRBD2 (5 bases). This CDR3 contains 14 residues. Per germline, CDR1 SNHLY and CDR2 FYNNEI. Between the trimmed V and J ends, which lost 4 bases and 0 bases, there was a span of 8 bases. The CDR3, as DNA: TGTGCCAGCAGTGCGCTAGCAAGCACAGATACGCAGTATTTT. Translating gives CASSALASTDTQYF.